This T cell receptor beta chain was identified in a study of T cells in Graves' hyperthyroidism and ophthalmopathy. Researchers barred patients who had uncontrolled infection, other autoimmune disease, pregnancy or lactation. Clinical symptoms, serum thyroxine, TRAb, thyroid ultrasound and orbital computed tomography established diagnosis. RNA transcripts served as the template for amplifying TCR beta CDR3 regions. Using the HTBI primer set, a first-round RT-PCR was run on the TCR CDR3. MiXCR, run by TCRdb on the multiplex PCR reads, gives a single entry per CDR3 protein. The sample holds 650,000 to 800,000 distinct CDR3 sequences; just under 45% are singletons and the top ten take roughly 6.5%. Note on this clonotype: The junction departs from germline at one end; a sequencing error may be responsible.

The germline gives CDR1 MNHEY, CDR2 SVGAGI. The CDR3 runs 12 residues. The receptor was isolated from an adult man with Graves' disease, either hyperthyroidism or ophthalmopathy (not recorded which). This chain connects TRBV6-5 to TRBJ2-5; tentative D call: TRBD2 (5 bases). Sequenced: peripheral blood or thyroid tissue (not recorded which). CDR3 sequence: CASSSQLEAQYF. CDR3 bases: TGTGCCAGCAGTTCCCAACTAGAGGCCCAGTACTTC.